This T cell receptor (beta chain) was captured in a study of T cell repertoires in cytomegalovirus infection. With V trimmed by 3 bases and J by 4 bases, 4 bases remained unmatched. Germline CDR1 is SGDLS and CDR2 is YYNGEE. The CDR3 extends over 14 amino acids. This clonotype has a handful of counts. Its antigen remains unknown. Broader study findings: Ex vivo, HLA-C-restricted CMV-specific TCR beta clonotypes prevailed over the rest of the response.

TCRdb processed the reads anew with MiXCR; each CDR3 protein has one entry. The data contain nearly 650,000 distinct CDR3 sequences, roughly 26% of them singletons. The sequenced sample was CD8+ T cells from PBMCs. The TCR was taken from a human donor in good health (CMV status not recorded). Some clones in this sample may be carry-over from other donors' samples. V is TRBV9 and J is TRBJ1-5; 7 bases fit TRBD1. CDR3 sequence reads: CASSEAGGNQPQHF. CDR3 coding DNA: TGTGCCAGCAGCGAGGCAGGGGGGAATCAGCCCCAGCATTTT.